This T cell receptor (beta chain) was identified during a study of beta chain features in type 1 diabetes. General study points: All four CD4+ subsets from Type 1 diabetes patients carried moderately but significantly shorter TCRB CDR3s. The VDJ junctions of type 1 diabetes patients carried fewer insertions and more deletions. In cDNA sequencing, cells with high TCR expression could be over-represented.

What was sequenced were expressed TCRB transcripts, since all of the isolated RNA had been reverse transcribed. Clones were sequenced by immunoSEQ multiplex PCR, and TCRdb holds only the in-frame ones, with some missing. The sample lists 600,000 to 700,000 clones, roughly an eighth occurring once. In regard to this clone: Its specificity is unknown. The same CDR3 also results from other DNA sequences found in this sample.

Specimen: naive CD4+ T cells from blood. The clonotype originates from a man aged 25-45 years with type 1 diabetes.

The CDR3 DNA reads TGCAGCGTTGTACTAGCGGGGGATCAAGAGACCCAGTACTTC. This sequence encodes CSVVLAGDQETQYF. The chain combines TRBV29-1 with TRBJ2-5; TRBD2 agrees at 11 bases. J lost 2 bases, V lost 4 bases, and 3 bases had no gene match. CDR3 length: 14 amino acids. CDR1 is SQVTM and CDR2 is ANQGSEA in the germline V gene.